This T cell receptor (beta chain) comes out of a study of T cell repertoires in cytomegalovirus infection. The overall study: Peptides in the study included HLA-C-restricted and HLA-B-restricted CMV epitopes. Public TCR beta signatures were indicative of both CMV infection and a matching HLA type.

Germline V gene sequence: CDR1 MGHRA, CDR2 YSYEKL. The CDR3 has 21 amino acids. V was clipped by 2 bases and J by 1 base; unmatched bases: 19. Study conclusions and caveats: Summed frequency of public TCR beta families distinguished CMV carriers with the relevant HLA. The response measured ex vivo was dominated by TCR beta clonotypes (HLA-C-restricted and CMV-specific).

TCRdb reanalysed the reads using MiXCR and keeps one entry per CDR3 protein. The table records 700,000 to 850,000 distinct CDR3 sequences, approximately 32% of them present only once. This clonotype was picked up many times. Its target is not known. The sequence was obtained from a human donor in good health (CMV status not recorded). Some clones in this sample may be carry-over from other donors' samples. J is TRBJ2-1 and V is TRBV4-1; 8 bases are shared with TRBD2. Specimen: cultured CD8+ T cells from PBMCs, collected from culture after CMV antigen stimulation. In DNA form, the CDR3 reads TGCGCCAGCAGCCAACCTCACGAGAGCGGGGGCCGTCCATCTTCCTACAATGAGCAGTTCTTC. Translated, it gives CASSQPHESGGRPSSYNEQFF.